Below are 25 T cell receptor beta chains sequenced from a single sample in a study of cytomegalovirus exposure and HLA in healthy donors. The PCR contained 60 Vbeta and 13 Jbeta primers. This table comes from immunoSEQ multiplex PCR, and its TCRdb copy is limited to in-frame clones, with some not included. The table shows about 120,000 clones, with about 81% occurring only once. The sequencing sample was made of PBMCs. These TCRs come from a man between 35 and 55 years old in good health and CMV-seronegative.

This chain links TRBV7-2 with TRBJ2-5, with TRBD2 matching over 8 bases. Germline CDR1 reads SGHTA; CDR2 reads FQGNSA. The junction had 10 bases not matched to a gene; V was cut back by 5 bases and J by 5 bases. CDR3 length equals 15 residues. The CDR3 nucleotides are TGTGCCAGCAGCGTAGGGGGGCCGGGGGGGGAGACCCAGTACTTC. Protein: CASSVGGPGGETQYF.

The chain is built from TRBV5-4 and TRBJ2-5, with D maybe TRBD1 (5 bases). The J call may be wrong; the DNA end is better matched by TRBJ2-7. CDR1 and CDR2 (germline): SGHNT, YYREEE (reference sequence). This CDR3 spans 15 amino acids. This CDR3 is CASSLAAGKGSEQYF. CDR3 coding DNA: TGTGCCAGCAGCTTGGCCGCAGGGAAGGGCTCCGAGCAGTACTTC.

The V and J genes are TRBV18 and TRBJ2-5; D is undetermined. The assigned J gene may be wrong: the sequence end matches TRBJ2-7 better. The germline gives CDR1 KGHSH, CDR2 LQKENI. The length of the CDR3 is 11 residues. The CDR3 region is CASSRDYEQYF. The DNA for the CDR3 is TGTGCCAGCTCACGGGACTACGAGCAGTACTTC.

This clone came up once. The V call is TRBV7-9, the J call TRBJ1-4, with D tentatively TRBD1 (5 bases). The CDR3 is 15 amino acids. Trimming pared 6 bases from V and 0 bases from J, leaving 11 bases between. Germline V gene data show CDR1 as SEHNR and CDR2 as FQNEAQ (reference sequence). CDR3 in DNA: TGTGCCAGCAGGTCCTCAGGGACAACTAATGAAAAACTGTTTTTT. It translates to CASRSSGTTNEKLFF.

A note on this clone: One end of the junction fails to match germline, which may point to a read error. The chain couples TRBV19 to TRBJ2-6, with a possible D match to TRBD1 (5 bases). The CDR3 has 15 residues. CDR1 and CDR2 from the germline V gene are LNHDA and SQIVND (reference sequence). The CDR3 loop is CASRTHDSGANGLTF. CDR3 sequence (DNA): TGTGCCAGTAGGACTCACGACTCTGGGGCCAACGGCCTGACTTTC.

Only a few counts were recorded for this clone. This sequence joins TRBV6-5 and TRBJ1-1; 11 bases fit TRBD1. This CDR3 region has 14 residues. Germline values: CDR1 MNHEY, CDR2 SVGAGI. V lost 4 bases and J lost 6; bases outside the gene matches: 4. CDR3 sequence: CASSFPGQGAEAFF. CDR3 DNA sequence: TGTGCCAGCAGTTTTCCGGGACAGGGGGCTGAAGCTTTCTTT.

This chain links TRBV11-2 with TRBJ2-7; D gene ambiguous. Germline V gene data show CDR1 as SGHAT and CDR2 as FQNNGV. The CDR3 covers 15 residues. V shed 1 base and J shed 6 bases, with 16 bases lying between them. The CDR3 loop is CASSLVVDLLSEQYF. For the CDR3, the DNA is TGTGCCAGCAGCTTAGTAGTAGATCTTCTCTCCGAGCAGTACTTC. The full variable domain, completed using reference TRBV11-2 and TRBJ2-7, is EAGVAQSPRYKIIEKRQSVAFWCNPISGHATLYWYQQILGQGPKLLIQFQNNGVVDDSQLPKDRFSAERLKGVDSTLKIQPAKLEDSAVYLCASSLVVDLLSEQYFGPGTRLTVT.

The chain carries TRBV25-1 and TRBJ1-2, with a weak D call TRBD1 (5 bases). V shed 3 bases and J shed 7 bases, with 15 bases lying between them. CDR1 is MGHDK and CDR2 is SYGVNS in the germline V gene. The CDR3 totals 14 residues. In nucleotides, the CDR3 is TGTGCCAGCAGTGACGGGCAGGGAGGTCTTGGCTACACCTTC. Translated, it gives CASSDGQGGLGYTF.

This clone was observed once. The chain employs TRBV6-5 and TRBJ1-6; weak D call: TRBD1 (5 bases). The CDR3 runs 15 residues. CDR1 and CDR2 from the germline V gene are MNHEY and SVGAGI. V lost 0 bases to trimming and J lost 8 bases, with 11 bases between them. The CDR3 here is CASSYSVTGDSPLHF. The CDR3 DNA is TGTGCCAGCAGTTACTCCGTGACGGGGGATTCACCCCTCCACTTT.

CDR3: CASSLRGFGGGPNNEQFF. CDR3 in DNA: TGCGCCAGCAGCCTTAGGGGTTTTGGGGGGGGGCCTAATAATGAGCAGTTCTTC. The chain combines TRBV4-1 with TRBJ2-1, with D possibly TRBD2 on 7 matching bases. The CDR3 is 18 residues long. The germline V gene encodes CDR1 MGHRA and CDR2 YSYEKL. V shed 4 bases and J shed 7 bases, with 26 bases lying between them.

The rearrangement links TRBV6-5 to TRBJ2-3; no definite D call. Germline CDR1 is MNHEY and CDR2 is SVGAGI. With 0 bases removed from V and 6 bases from J, the gap between germline ends came to 7 bases. CDR3 length: 13 amino acids. This CDR3 reads CASSYSTGDTQYF. The CDR3 DNA reads TGTGCCAGCAGTTACTCGACTGGGGATACGCAGTATTTT.

The V and J genes are TRBV9 and TRBJ2-3; D gene uncertain. Between the trimmed V and J ends, which lost 0 bases and 6 bases, there was a span of 8 bases. This CDR3 contains 13 residues. CDR1 and CDR2 from the germline V gene are SGDLS and YYNGEE. The CDR3 DNA reads as TGTGCCAGCAGCGTAGGTCTAGATGATACGCAGTATTTT. It codes for CASSVGLDDTQYF.

The rearrangement links TRBV5-4 to TRBJ2-5; the match to TRBD2 covers 8 bases. The V segment lost 2 bases and the J segment 5 bases; nucleotides outside the gene matches: 8. The germline gives CDR1 SGHNT, CDR2 YYREEE (reference sequence). This CDR3 has 15 amino acids. This CDR3 reads CASSFIAGSVETQYF. In DNA, the CDR3 is TGTGCCAGCAGCTTTATAGCGGGATCGGTCGAGACCCAGTACTTC.

About this clone itself: The junction and the germline gene differ at one end; a read error may be behind it. This chain joins TRBV4-3 and TRBJ2-3, with D possibly being TRBD1 (6 bases). From germline, CDR1 is LGHNA and CDR2 YSLEER. The length of the CDR3 is 12 residues. CDR3 amino acids: CASSQDYRDQAF. The CDR3 coding sequence is TGCGCCAGCAGCCAAGATTACAGGGACCAGGCGTTT.

This sequence joins TRBV9 and TRBJ2-3; the D is unclear. The CDR3 spans 14 residues. Trimming stripped 0 bases from V and 2 bases from J, with 7 bases between. CDR1 is SGDLS, CDR2 YYNGEE, per germline. CDR3 sequence (DNA): TGTGCCAGCAGCGTAGTTGCGGCCACAGATACGCAGTATTTT. Its translation: CASSVVAATDTQYF.

The rearrangement joins TRBV7-9 to TRBJ1-1, with D tentatively TRBD1 (6 bases). The V and J ends lost 5 bases and 4 bases respectively, with 14 bases between them. The germline gives CDR1 SEHNR, CDR2 FQNEAQ (reference sequence). CDR3 size: 14 residues. The CDR3 loop is CASSRQAKSTEAFF. CDR3 nucleotide sequence: TGTGCCAGCAGCCGACAGGCTAAATCCACTGAAGCTTTCTTT.

A note on this clone: A read error may produce the germline difference seen at one junction end. The gene calls are TRBV7-9 and TRBJ1-1, with no clear D. The CDR3 is 9 residues long. Germline values: CDR1 SEHNR, CDR2 FQNEAQ (reference sequence). The CDR3 here is CSSSAEPFF. The DNA for the CDR3 is TGTTCCAGCAGCGCGGAACCTTTCTTT.

V usage is TRBV19 and J usage is TRBJ2-5; 11 bases line up with TRBD2. V shed 2 bases and J 5 bases; nucleotides not matched to a gene: 4. This CDR3 has 15 residues. CDR1 is LNHDA and CDR2 is SQIVND in the germline V gene (reference sequence). This CDR3 reads CASSITSGSLETQYF. CDR3 bases: TGTGCCAGTAGTATAACTAGCGGGAGCTTGGAGACCCAGTACTTC.

This chain uses TRBV4-1 with TRBJ2-1; 7 positions agree with TRBD1. J gave up 3 bases and V 3 bases, and 11 bases lay outside the gene matches. This CDR3 region has 17 residues. The germline V gene has CDR1 MGHRA and CDR2 YSYEKL. The CDR3 region is CASSHEGAGRLYNEQFF. CDR3 DNA: TGCGCCAGCAGCCACGAGGGGGCAGGGCGACTCTACAATGAGCAGTTCTTC.

The rearrangement joins TRBV6-5 to TRBJ2-5; TRBD1 might be the D (6 bases). Germline assignment: CDR1 MNHEY and CDR2 SVGAGI. There are 15 residues in the CDR3. V lost 6 bases and J 4 bases, leaving 18 bases between the germline ends. The CDR3 region has the DNA TGTGCCAGCAGCTTAGGGGGTAGGGCTGGAGAGACCCAGTACTTC. It encodes CASSLGGRAGETQYF.

V usage is TRBV4-3 and J usage is TRBJ1-3; no clear D. The CDR3 sequence is 15 residues long. From germline, CDR1 is LGHNA and CDR2 YSLEER. V lost 1 base and J 7 bases, leaving 14 bases between the germline ends. The CDR3 loop reads CASSQGEGLENTIYF. CDR3 nucleotide sequence: TGCGCCAGCAGCCAAGGGGAGGGATTAGAGAACACCATATATTTT.

V is TRBV11-2 and J is TRBJ2-7; D is ambiguous. The CDR3 is 13 amino acids. CDR1 SGHAT and CDR2 FQNNGV come from the germline V gene. The V gene lost 3 bases and the J gene lost 6 bases, with 12 bases spanning the gap. CDR3 sequence reads: CASSLWQAAEQYF. CDR3 sequence (DNA): TGTGCCAGCAGCTTGTGGCAGGCCGCCGAGCAGTACTTC. Combining the CDR3 with reference TRBV11-2 and TRBJ2-7 gives the whole variable domain EAGVAQSPRYKIIEKRQSVAFWCNPISGHATLYWYQQILGQGPKLLIQFQNNGVVDDSQLPKDRFSAERLKGVDSTLKIQPAKLEDSAVYLCASSLWQAAEQYFGPGTRLTVT.

The rearrangement joins TRBV6-6 to TRBJ1-1; 8 bases align to TRBD1. V shed 6 bases and J 1 base; nucleotides not matched to a gene: 7. CDR3 length equals 15 residues. Germline values: CDR1 MNHNY, CDR2 SVGAGI (reference sequence). In DNA form, the CDR3 reads TGTGCCAGCAGCCAAGGCCAGGGGGCGAACACTGAAGCTTTCTTT. It translates to CASSQGQGANTEAFF.

The gene calls are TRBV11-2 and TRBJ1-6; 7 bases line up with TRBD1. The CDR3 contains 15 residues. V lost 5 bases to trimming and J lost 7 bases; unmatched junction nucleotides: 8. Germline V gene lookup returns CDR1 SGHAT and CDR2 FQNNGV. Written as DNA, the CDR3 is TGTGCCAGCAGCCCTCAGGGACAGTCCAATTCACCCCTCCACTTT. Translating it yields CASSPQGQSNSPLHF.

The rearrangement links TRBV18 to TRBJ1-3, with 8 positions matching TRBD1. V dropped 3 bases and J dropped 7; count of bases not matched to a gene: 5. Per the germline V gene, CDR1 is KGHSH and CDR2 is LQKENI. The CDR3 is made up of 14 amino acids. CDR3 nucleotides: TGTGCCAGCTCACCCCCGGGACAGGCGAACACCATATATTTT. Translating it yields CASSPPGQANTIYF.